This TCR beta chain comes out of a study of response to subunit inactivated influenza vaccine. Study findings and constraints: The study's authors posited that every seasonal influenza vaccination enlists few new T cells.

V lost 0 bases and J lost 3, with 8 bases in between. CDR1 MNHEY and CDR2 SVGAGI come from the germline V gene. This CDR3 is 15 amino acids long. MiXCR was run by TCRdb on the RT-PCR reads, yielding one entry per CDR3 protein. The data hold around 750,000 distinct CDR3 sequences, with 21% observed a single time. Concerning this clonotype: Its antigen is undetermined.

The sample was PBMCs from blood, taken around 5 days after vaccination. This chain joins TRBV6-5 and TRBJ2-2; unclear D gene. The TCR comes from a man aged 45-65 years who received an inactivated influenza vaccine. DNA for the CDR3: TGTGCCAGCAGTTACTCGCACACCGACACCGGGGAGCTGTTTTTT. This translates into CASSYSHTDTGELFF.